Many counts were recorded for the clone carrying this T cell receptor beta chain. The antigen remains undetermined. CDR1 GTSNPN and CDR2 SVGIG come from the germline V gene (reference sequence). Trimming stripped 5 bases from V and 1 base from J, with 8 bases between. The CDR3 covers 12 residues. Regions amplified from RNA transcripts were the TCR beta CDR3 regions. The HTBI primer set drove a first-round RT-PCR of the TCR CDR3. TCRdb reprocessed the multiplex PCR reads with MiXCR, giving one entry per CDR3 protein. The table has 730,000 or so distinct CDR3 sequences, approximately 19% seen once; the top ten hold 15% to 20%. The data originate from a study of T cells in Graves' hyperthyroidism and ophthalmopathy. Study outcomes and limitations: Within blood appeared most thyroid clonotypes that had expanded above 0.001.

This sequence originates from a woman in her forties or fifties with Graves' hyperthyroidism that later progressed to Graves' ophthalmopathy. Sequenced sample: blood. The chain recombines TRBV30 with TRBJ1-2, with D uncertain. The CDR3 loop reads CAWQTYNYGYTF. CDR3 nucleotides: TGTGCCTGGCAAACTTATAACTATGGCTACACCTTC.